This record concerns one T cell receptor (beta chain) sequence. The antigen is unknown. CDR1 is DFQATT and CDR2 is SNEGSKA in the germline V gene (reference sequence). The J segment lost 2 bases and the V segment lost 2 bases, leaving 6 bases of the junction unmatched. The CDR3 covers 15 residues. The TCR beta profiling, which covered VDJ combination and CDR3 sequence, was carried out using genomic DNA as the template. A single record per CDR3 protein comes from TCRdb applying MiXCR to the reads. The repertoire consists of about 190,000 distinct CDR3 sequences, with around 66% occurring once and the leading ten covering about 43%. These data belong to a study of CD8+CD57+ T cells in acquired aplastic anemia. Study-wide background: Sorted CD4+ and CD8+ cells yielded DNA averaging around 3 ug.

Points from the study as a whole: Patients and controls shared twenty-nine CD8+ CDR3 sequences.

This TCR was recovered from a human donor with severe aplastic anemia or a healthy control (not recorded which). V and J are TRBV20-1 and TRBJ2-3, with 8 bases fitting TRBD2. The sample was sorted CD4+, CD8+, or CD8+CD57+ T cells (not recorded which) from PBMCs. The CDR3 here is CSARTLAGDTDTQYF. DNA of the CDR3: TGCAGTGCTAGAACCCTAGCGGGTGACACAGATACGCAGTATTTT.